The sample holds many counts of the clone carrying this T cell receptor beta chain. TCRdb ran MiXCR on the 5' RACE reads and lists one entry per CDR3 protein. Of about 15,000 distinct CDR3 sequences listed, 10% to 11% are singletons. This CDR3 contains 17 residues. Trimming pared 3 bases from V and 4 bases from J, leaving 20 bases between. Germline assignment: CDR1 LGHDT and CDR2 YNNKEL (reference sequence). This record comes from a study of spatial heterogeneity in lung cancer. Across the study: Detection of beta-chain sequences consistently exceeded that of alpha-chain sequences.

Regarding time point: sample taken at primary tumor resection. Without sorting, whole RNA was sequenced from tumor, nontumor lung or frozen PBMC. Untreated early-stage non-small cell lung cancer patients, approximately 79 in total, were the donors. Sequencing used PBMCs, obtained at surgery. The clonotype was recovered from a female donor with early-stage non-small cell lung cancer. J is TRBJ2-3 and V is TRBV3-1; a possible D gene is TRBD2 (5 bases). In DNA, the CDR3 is TGTGCCAGCAGCCATGTGATCCGGGATCATCCCCCAGATACGCAGTATTTT. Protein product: CASSHVIRDHPPDTQYF.